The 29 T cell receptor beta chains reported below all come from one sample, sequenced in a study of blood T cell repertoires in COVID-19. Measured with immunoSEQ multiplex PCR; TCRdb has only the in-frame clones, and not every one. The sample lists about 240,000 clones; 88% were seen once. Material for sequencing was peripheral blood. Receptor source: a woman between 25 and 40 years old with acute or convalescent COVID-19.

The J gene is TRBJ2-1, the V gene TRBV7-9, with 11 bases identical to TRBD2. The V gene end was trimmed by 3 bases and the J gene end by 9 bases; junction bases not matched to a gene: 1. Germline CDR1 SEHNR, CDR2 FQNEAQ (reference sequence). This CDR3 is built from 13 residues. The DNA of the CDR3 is TGTGCCAGCAGCTTTCTAGCGGGAGGTGAGCAGTTCTTC. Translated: CASSFLAGGEQFF.

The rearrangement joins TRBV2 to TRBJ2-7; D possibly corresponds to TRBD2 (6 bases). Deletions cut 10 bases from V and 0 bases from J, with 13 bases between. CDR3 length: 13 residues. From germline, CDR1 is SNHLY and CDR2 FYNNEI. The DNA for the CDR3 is TGTGCCACTAAGGGGCGGGGCTCCTACGAGCAGTACTTC. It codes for CATKGRGSYEQYF.

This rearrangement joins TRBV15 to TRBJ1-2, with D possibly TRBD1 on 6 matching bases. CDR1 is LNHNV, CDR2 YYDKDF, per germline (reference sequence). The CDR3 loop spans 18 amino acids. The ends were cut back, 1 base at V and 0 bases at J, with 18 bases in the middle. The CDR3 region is CATSRGWTESPANYGYTF. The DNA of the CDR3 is TGTGCCACCAGCAGAGGTTGGACAGAGAGCCCTGCTAACTATGGCTACACCTTC.

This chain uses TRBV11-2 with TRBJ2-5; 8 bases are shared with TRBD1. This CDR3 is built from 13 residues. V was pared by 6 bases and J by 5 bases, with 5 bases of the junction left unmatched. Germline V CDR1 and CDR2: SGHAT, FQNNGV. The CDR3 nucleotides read TGTGCCAGCAGTTCGGACAGGGTTGAGACCCAGTACTTC. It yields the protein CASSSDRVETQYF. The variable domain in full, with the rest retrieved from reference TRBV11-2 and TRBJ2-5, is EAGVAQSPRYKIIEKRQSVAFWCNPISGHATLYWYQQILGQGPKLLIQFQNNGVVDDSQLPKDRFSAERLKGVDSTLKIQPAKLEDSAVYLCASSSDRVETQYFGPGTRLLVL.

The CDR3 region has the DNA TGTGCCATCAGCCAGGGACAGGGGGGGCTTGGAGCTTTCTTT. Residues: CAISQGQGGLGAFF. This chain links TRBV10-3 with TRBJ1-1; 11 nucleotides align to TRBD1. Per germline, CDR1 ENHRY and CDR2 SYGVKD. V lost 6 bases to trimming and J lost 10 bases; unmatched junction nucleotides: 10. CDR3 size: 14 residues.

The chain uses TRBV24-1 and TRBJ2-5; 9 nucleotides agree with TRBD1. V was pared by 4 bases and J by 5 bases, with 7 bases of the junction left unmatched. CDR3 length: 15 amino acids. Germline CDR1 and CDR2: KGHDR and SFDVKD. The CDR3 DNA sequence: TGTGCCACCAGTGAAACCGGGACAGGGTGGGAGACCCAGTACTTC. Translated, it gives CATSETGTGWETQYF.

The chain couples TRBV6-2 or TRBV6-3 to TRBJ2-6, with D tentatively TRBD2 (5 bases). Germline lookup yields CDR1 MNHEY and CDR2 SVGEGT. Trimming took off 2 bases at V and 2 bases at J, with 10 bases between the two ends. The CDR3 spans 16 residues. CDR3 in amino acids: CASSYKPGTGANVLTF. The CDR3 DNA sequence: TGTGCCAGCAGTTACAAACCGGGAACTGGGGCCAACGTCCTGACTTTC.

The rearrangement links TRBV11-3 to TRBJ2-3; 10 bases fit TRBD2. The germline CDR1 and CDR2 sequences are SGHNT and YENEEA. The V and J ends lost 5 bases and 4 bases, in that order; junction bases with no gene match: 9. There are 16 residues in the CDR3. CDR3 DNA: TGTGCCAGCAGCCCCACAAGCGGGAGGGGCTCAGATACGCAGTATTTT. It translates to CASSPTSGRGSDTQYF.

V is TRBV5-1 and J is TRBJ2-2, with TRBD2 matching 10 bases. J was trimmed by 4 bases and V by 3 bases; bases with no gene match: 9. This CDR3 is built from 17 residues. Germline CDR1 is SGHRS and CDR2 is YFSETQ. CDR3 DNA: TGCGCCAGCAGCTCGACTGTTCGGACTAGCGGCACCGGGGAGCTGTTTTTT. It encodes CASSSTVRTSGTGELFF.

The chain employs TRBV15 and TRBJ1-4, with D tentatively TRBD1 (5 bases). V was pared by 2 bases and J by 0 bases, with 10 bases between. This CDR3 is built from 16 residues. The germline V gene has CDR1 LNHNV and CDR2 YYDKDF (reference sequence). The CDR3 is CATSRLGGATNEKLFF. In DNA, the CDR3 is TGTGCCACCAGCAGACTCGGGGGTGCAACTAATGAAAAACTGTTTTTT.

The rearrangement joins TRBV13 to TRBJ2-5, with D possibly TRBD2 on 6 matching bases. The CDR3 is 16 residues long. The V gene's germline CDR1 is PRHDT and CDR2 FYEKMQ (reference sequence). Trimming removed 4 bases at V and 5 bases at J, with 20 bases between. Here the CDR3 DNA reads TGTGCCAGCAGCTCCAACACGGGAGAGGCGATGGAGACCCAGTACTTC. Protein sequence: CASSSNTGEAMETQYF.

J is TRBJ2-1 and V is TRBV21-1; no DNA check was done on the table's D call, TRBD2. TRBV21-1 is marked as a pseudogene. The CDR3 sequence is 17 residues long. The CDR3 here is CASSDLGPSGKYNEQFF. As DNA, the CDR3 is TGTGCCAGCAGCGACCTTGGACCTAGCGGGAAATACAATGAGCAGTTCTTC.

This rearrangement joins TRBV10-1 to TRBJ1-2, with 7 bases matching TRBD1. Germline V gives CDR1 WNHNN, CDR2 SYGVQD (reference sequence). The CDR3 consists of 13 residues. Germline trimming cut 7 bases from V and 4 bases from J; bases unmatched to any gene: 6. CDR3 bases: TGCGCCAGCATTGACAGGGAGGGCTATGGCTACACCTTC. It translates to CASIDREGYGYTF.

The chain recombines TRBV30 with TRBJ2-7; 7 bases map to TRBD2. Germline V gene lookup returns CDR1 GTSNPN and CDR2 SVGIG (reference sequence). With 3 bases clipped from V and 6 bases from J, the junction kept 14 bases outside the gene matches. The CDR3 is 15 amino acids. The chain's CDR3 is CAWRAPGTMTLEQYF. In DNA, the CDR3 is TGTGCCTGGAGAGCCCCCGGGACTATGACGCTCGAGCAGTACTTC.

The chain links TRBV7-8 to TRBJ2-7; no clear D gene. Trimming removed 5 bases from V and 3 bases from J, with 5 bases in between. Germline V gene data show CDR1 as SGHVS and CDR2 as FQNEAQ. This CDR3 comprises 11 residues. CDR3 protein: CASSVNYEQYF. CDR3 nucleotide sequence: TGTGCCAGCAGCGTTAACTACGAGCAGTACTTC.

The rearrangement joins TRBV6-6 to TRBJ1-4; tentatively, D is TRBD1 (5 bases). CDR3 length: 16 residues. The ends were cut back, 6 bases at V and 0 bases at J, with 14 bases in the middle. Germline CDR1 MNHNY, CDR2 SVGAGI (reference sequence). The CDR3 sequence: CASRQRQRSTNEKLFF. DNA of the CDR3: TGTGCCAGCAGACAAAGACAGCGATCAACTAATGAAAAACTGTTTTTT.

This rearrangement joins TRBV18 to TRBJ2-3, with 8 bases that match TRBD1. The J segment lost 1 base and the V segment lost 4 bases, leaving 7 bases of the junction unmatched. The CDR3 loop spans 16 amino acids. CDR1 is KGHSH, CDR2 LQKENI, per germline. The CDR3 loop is CASSHQAGGGTDTQYF. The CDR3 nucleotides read TGTGCCAGCTCACACCAGGCAGGGGGCGGCACAGATACGCAGTATTTT. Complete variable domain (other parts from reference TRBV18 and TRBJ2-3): NAGVMQNPRHLVRRRGQEARLRCSPMKGHSHVYWYRQLPEEGLKFMVYLQKENIIDESGMPKERFSAEFPKEGPSILRIQQVVRGDSAAYFCASSHQAGGGTDTQYFGPGTRLTVL.

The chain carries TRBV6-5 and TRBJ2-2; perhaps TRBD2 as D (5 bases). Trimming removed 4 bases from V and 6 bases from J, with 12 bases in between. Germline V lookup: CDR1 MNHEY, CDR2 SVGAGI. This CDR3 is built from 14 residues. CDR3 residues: CASSSLAGSGELFF. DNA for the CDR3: TGTGCCAGCAGTTCCCTAGCCGGGTCCGGGGAGCTGTTTTTT.

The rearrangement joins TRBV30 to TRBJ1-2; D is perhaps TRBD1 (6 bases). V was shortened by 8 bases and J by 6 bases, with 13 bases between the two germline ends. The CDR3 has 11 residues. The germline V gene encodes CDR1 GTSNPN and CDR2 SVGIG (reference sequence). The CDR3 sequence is CARDRSDGYTF. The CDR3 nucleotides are TGTGCCAGAGACAGGTCGGATGGCTACACCTTC.

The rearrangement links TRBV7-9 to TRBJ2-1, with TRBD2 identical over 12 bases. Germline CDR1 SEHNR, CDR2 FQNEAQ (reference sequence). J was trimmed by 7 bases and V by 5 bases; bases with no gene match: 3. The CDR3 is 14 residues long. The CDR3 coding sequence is TGTGCCAGCAGCAACGGACTAGCGGGGAATGAGCAGTTCTTC. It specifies CASSNGLAGNEQFF.

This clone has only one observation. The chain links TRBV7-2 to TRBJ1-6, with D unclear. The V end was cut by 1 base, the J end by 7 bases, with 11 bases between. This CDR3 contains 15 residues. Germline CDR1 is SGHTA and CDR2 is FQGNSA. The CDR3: CASSLETRGNSPLHF. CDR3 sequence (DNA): TGTGCCAGCAGCTTAGAAACCCGAGGGAATTCACCCCTCCACTTT. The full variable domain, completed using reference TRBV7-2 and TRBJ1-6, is GAGVSQSPSNKVTEKGKDVELRCDPISGHTALYWYRQSLGQGLEFLIYFQGNSAPDKSGLPSDRFSAERTGGSVSTLTIQRTQQEDSAVYLCASSLETRGNSPLHFGNGTRLTVT.

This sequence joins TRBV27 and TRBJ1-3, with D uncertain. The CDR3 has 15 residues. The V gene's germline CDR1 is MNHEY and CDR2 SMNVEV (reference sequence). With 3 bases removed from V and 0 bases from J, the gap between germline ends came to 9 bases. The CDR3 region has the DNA TGTGCCAGCAGTTTCTCGCCAGACTCTGGAAACACCATATATTTT. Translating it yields CASSFSPDSGNTIYF.

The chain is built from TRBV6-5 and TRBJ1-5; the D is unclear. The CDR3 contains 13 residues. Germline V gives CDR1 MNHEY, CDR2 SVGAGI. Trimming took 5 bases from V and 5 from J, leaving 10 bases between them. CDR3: CASSLVRDQPQHF. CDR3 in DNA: TGTGCCAGCAGTCTAGTTCGCGATCAGCCCCAGCATTTT.

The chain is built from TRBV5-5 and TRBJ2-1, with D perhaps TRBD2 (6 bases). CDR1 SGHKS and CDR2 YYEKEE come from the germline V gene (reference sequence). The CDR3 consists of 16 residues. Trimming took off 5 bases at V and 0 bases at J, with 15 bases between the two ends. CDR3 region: CASSHGTSNSYNEQFF. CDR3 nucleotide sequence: TGTGCCAGCAGTCACGGGACTTCCAACTCCTACAATGAGCAGTTCTTC.

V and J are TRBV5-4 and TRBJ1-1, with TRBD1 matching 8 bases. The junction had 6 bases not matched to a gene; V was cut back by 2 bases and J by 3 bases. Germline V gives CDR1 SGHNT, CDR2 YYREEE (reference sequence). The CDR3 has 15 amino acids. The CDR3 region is CASSFDRGRYTEAFF. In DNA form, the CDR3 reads TGTGCCAGCAGCTTCGACAGGGGAAGATACACTGAAGCTTTCTTT.

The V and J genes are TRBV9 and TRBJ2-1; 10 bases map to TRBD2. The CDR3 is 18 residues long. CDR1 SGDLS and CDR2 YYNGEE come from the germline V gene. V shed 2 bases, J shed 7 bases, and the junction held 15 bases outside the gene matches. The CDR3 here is CASSVAASGSITRNEQFF. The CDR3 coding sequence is TGTGCCAGCAGCGTCGCAGCTAGCGGGAGTATTACACGGAATGAGCAGTTCTTC.

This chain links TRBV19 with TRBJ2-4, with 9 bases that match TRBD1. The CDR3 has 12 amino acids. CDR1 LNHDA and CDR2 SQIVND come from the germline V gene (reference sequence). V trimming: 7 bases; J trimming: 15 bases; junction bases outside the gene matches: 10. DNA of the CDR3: TGTGCCAGTACGGTCGGGGACAGGGCCCCGTACTTC. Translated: CASTVGDRAPYF.

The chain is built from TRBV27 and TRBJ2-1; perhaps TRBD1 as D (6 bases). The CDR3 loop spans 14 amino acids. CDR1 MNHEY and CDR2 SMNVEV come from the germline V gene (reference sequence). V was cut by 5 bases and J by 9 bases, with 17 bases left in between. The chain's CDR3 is CASSPLTGFSEQFF. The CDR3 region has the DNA TGTGCCAGCAGTCCCCTTACAGGGTTTTCTGAGCAGTTCTTC.

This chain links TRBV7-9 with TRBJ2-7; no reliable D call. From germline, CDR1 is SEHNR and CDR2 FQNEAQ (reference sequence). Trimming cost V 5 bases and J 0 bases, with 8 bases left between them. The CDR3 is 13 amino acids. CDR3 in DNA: TGTGCCAGCAGCCTCGCCGGCTCCTACGAGCAGTACTTC. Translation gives CASSLAGSYEQYF.